This T cell receptor (beta chain) was identified in a study of cytomegalovirus exposure and HLA in healthy donors. The overall study: Earlier findings included about 120 million unique TCR beta sequences obtained from 150 million to 200 million T cells. The study, taken as a whole, reports: It was reported that the classifier diagnosed cytomegalovirus status with high specificity and sensitivity in both the original and validation cohorts. The study assumed roughly uniform donor sequencing depth for presence/absence analyses. Earlier analysis found most TCR beta V segments productive about 90% or about 30% of the time.

As for this clone: Its antigen is as yet unknown.

The PCR had 60 Vbeta and 13 Jbeta primers. Profiled with immunoSEQ multiplex PCR; TCRdb holds only in-frame clones, not every one. Here the sample spans 130,000 or so clones, 60% to 80% being singletons. CDR3 size: 17 residues. V lost 2 bases and J 6 bases, leaving 22 bases between the germline ends. CDR1 GTSNPN and CDR2 SVGIG come from the germline V gene (reference sequence). Sequencing was performed on PBMCs. The source is a female donor in good health and CMV-seronegative. The chain carries TRBV30 and TRBJ2-2, with D perhaps TRBD1 (5 bases). CDR3 bases: TGTGCCTGGAGTAGGGATGGTGTCAGGGATCCGGCCGGGGAGCTGTTTTTT. Amino acid sequence: CAWSRDGVRDPAGELFF.